This T cell receptor (beta chain) emerged from a study of STAT5B mutations in CD4+ large granular lymphocyte leukemia. The study's findings and limits: Main leukemic clonotypes were patient-specific, but roughly 26% appeared at low frequency elsewhere.

In the case of this clone: Its specificity is unknown.

Generated by immunoSEQ multiplex PCR, the TCRdb table keeps only in-frame clones and is missing some. The sample shows 28,000 or so clones, approximately 80% of them seen only once. The receptor comes from a human donor in good health. The sample consisted of CD4+ T cells from blood buffy coats.

The DNA of the CDR3 is TGTGCCAGCATAGCCCCCCCGGGCCCCAATAATTGCGAGGAGTACCACTTT. Encoded protein: CASIAPPGPNNCEEYHF. This chain uses TRBV21-1 with TRBJ1-6. TRBV21-1 is shown as a pseudogene. This CDR3 is 17 amino acids long.